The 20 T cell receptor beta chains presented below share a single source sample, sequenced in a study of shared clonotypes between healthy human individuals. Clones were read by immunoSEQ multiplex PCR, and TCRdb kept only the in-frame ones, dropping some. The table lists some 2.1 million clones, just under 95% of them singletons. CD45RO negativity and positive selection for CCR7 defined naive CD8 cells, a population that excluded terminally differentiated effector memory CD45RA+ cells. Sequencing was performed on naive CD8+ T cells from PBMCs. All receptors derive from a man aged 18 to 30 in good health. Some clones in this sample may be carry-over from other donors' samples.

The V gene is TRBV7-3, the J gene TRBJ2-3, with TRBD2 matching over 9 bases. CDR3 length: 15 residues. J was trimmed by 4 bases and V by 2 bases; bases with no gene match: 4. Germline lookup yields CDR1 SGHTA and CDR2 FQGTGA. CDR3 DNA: TGTGCCAGCAGCTTAGTTAGCGGGAGCGCAGATACGCAGTATTTT. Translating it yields CASSLVSGSADTQYF.

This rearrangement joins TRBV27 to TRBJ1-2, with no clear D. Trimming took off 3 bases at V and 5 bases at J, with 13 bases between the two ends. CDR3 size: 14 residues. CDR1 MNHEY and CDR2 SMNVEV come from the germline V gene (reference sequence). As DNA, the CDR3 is TGTGCCAGCAGTTTCTTGTCGTCCGGGTATGGCTACACCTTC. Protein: CASSFLSSGYGYTF.

CDR3 DNA sequence: TGTGCCAGCAGTTTATTATTAGGGATGAACACTGAAGCTTTCTTT. Translating gives CASSLLLGMNTEAFF. The V gene is TRBV27, the J gene TRBJ1-1; unclear D gene. CDR3 length: 15 amino acids. Germline loops: CDR1 MNHEY, CDR2 SMNVEV (reference sequence). With 1 base removed from V and 0 bases from J, the gap between germline ends came to 9 bases.

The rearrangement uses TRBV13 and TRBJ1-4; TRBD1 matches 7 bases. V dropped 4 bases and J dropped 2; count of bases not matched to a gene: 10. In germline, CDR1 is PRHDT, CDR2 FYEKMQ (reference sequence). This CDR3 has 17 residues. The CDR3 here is CASSSSVQGITNEKLFF. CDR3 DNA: TGTGCCAGCAGCTCCAGCGTACAGGGGATCACTAATGAAAAACTGTTTTTT.

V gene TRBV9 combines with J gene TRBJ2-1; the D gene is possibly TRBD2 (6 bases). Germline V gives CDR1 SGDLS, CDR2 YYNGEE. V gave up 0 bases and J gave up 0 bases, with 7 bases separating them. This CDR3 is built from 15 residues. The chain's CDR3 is CASSVGGDSYNEQFF. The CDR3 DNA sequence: TGTGCCAGCAGCGTAGGGGGGGACTCCTACAATGAGCAGTTCTTC.

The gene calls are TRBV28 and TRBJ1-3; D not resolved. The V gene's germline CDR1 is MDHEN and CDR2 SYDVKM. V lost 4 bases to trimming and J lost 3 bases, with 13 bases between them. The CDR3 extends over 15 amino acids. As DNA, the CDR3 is TGTGCCAGCAGTTCCTGGCCCCTTAGTGGAAACACCATATATTTT. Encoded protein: CASSSWPLSGNTIYF.

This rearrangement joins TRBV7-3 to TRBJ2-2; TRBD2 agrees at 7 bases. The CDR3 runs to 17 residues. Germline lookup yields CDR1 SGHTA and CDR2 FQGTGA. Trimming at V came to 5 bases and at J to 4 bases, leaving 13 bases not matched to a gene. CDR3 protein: CASSPARAGWITGELFF. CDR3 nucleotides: TGTGCCAGCAGCCCGGCGCGAGCGGGATGGATCACCGGGGAGCTGTTTTTT.

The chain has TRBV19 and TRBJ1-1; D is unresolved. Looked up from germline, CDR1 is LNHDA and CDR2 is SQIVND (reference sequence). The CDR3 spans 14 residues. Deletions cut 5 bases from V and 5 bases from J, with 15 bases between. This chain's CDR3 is CASSHPDYSTEAFF. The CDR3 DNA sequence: TGTGCCAGTAGTCATCCGGACTACTCGACTGAAGCTTTCTTT. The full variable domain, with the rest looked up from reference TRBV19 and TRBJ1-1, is DGGITQSPKYLFRKEGQNVTLSCEQNLNHDAMYWYRQDPGQGLRLIYYSQIVNDFQKGDIAEGYSVSREKKESFPLTVTSAQKNPTAFYLCASSHPDYSTEAFFGQGTRLTVV.

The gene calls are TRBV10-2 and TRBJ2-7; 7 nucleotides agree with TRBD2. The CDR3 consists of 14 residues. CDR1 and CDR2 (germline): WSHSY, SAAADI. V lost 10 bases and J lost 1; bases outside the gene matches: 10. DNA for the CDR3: TGCGCCATCTCGGACTCGGGGGGATCCTACGAGCAGTACTTC. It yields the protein CAISDSGGSYEQYF.

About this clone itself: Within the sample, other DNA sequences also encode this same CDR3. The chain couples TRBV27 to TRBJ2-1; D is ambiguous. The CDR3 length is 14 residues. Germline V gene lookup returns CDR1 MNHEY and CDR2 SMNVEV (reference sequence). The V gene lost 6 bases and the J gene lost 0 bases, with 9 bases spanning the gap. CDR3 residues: CASSPDSSYNEQFF. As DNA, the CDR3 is TGTGCCAGCAGCCCCGATTCCTCCTACAATGAGCAGTTCTTC.

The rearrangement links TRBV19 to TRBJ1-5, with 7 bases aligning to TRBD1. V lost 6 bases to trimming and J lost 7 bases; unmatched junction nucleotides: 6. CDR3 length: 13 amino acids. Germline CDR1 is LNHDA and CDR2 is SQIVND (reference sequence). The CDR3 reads CASRSGGGQPQHF. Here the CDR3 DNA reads TGTGCCAGTAGGTCAGGGGGGGGACAGCCCCAGCATTTT.

CDR3 sequence: CALGLHNQPQHF. Here the CDR3 DNA reads TGTGCCCTCGGACTGCACAATCAGCCCCAGCATTTT. The V gene is TRBV28, the J gene TRBJ1-5; unclear D gene. V was pared by 11 bases and J by 3 bases, with 11 bases between. Germline loops: CDR1 MDHEN, CDR2 SYDVKM. The CDR3 has 12 residues.

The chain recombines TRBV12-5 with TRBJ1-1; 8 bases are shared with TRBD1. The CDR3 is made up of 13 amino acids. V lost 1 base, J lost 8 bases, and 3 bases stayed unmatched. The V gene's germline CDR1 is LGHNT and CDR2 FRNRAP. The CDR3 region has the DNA TGTGCTAGTGGTTTGGATGGGGACAGGGAAGCTTTCTTT. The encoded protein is CASGLDGDREAFF.

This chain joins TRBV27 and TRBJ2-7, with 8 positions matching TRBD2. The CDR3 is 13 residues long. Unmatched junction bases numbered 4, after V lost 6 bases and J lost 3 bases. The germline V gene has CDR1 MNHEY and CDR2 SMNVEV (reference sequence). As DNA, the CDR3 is TGTGCCAGCAGAACGACTAGCGACTACGAGCAGTACTTC. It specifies CASRTTSDYEQYF.

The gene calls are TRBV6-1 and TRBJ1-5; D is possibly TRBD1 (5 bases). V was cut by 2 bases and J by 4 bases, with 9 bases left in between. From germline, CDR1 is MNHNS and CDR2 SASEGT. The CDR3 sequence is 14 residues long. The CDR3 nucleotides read TGTGCCAGCAGTGAATGGACACCAAATCAGCCCCAGCATTTT. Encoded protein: CASSEWTPNQPQHF.

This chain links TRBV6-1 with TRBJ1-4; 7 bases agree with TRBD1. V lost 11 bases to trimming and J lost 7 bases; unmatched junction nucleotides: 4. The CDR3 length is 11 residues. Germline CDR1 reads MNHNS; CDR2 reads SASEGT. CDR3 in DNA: TGTGCCTCAGGGGGGGGTGAAAAACTGTTTTTT. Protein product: CASGGGEKLFF.

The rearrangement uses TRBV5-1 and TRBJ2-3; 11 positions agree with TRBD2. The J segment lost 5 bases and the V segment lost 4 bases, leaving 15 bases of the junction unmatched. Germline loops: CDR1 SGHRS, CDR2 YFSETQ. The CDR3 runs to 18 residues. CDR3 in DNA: TGCGCCAGCAGCCGCGCTACTAGCGGGAGAATTGGAGTAGATACGCAGTATTTT. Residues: CASSRATSGRIGVDTQYF.

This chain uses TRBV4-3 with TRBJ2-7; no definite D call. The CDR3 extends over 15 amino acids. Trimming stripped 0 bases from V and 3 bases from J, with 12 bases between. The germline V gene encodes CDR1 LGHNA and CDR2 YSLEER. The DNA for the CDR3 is TGCGCCAGCAGCCAAGACGACTGGGGAAGCTACGAGCAGTACTTC. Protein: CASSQDDWGSYEQYF.

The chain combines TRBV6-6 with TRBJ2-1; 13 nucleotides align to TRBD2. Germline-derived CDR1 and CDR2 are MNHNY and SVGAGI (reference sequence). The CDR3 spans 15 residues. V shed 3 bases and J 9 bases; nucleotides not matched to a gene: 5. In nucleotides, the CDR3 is TGTGCCAGCAGTTATACGGGACTAGCGGGAAGTGAGCAGTTCTTC. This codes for CASSYTGLAGSEQFF.

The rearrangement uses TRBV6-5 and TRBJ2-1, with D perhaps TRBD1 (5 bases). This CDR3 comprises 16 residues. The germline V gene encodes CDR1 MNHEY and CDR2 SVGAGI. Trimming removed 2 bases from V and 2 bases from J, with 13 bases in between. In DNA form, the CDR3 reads TGTGCCAGCAGTTACCGACAGCGATACACCTACAATGAGCAGTTCTTC. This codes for CASSYRQRYTYNEQFF.